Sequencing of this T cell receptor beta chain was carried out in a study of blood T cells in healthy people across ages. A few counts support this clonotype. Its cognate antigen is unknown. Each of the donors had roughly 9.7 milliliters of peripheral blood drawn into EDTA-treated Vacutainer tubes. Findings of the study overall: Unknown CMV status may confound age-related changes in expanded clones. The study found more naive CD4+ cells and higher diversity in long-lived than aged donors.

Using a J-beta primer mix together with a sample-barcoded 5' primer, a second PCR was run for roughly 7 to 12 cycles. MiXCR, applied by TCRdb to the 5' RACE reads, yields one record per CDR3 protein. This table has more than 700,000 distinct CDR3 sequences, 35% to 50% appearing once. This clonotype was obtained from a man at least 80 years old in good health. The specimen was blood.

CDR3 sequence: CASSFPKTSGRRSTDTQYF. In nucleotides, the CDR3 is TGTGCCAGCAGTTTCCCTAAGACTAGCGGGAGGCGGAGCACAGATACGCAGTATTTT. The gene calls are TRBV7-8 and TRBJ2-3; 13 nucleotides line up with TRBD2. Trimming at V came to 6 bases and at J to 0 bases, leaving 12 bases not matched to a gene. The germline V gene has CDR1 SGHVS and CDR2 FQNEAQ. The CDR3 is made up of 19 amino acids.